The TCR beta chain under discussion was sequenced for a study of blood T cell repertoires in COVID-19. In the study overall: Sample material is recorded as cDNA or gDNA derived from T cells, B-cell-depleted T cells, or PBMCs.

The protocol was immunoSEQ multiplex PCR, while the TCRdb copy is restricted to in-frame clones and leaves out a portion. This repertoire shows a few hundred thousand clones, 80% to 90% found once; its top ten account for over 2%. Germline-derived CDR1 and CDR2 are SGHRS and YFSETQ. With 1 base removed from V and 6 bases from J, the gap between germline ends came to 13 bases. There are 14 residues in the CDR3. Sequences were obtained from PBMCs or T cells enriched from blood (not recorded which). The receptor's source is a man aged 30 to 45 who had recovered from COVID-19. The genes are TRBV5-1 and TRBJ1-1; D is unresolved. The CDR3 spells CASSLTGVEAEAFF. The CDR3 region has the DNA TGCGCCAGCAGCTTGACCGGGGTGGAAGCTGAAGCTTTCTTT.